Listed below are T cell receptor beta chains from one sample, sequenced in a study of PD-1 blockade in classical Hodgkin lymphoma. Some clones are missing from TCRdb's copy, which holds only in-frame ones; the method was immunoSEQ multiplex PCR. Of 25,000 to 35,000 clones in the sample, more than 80% were seen once. The source was CD4+ T cells from blood, collected before the fourth cycle of nivolumab. These receptors all come from a human donor with classical Hodgkin lymphoma. CDR3s include the opening cysteine and the closing phenylalanine or tryptophan. D genes are given only for firm matches. The size field is filled for only some rows; it gives once, few, many or a size class.

d_call	clone_size	v_call	j_call	cdr3_nt	cdr3_aa
.	.	TRBV11-2	TRBJ1-5	TGTGCCAGCAGCCTCAGCCTCGGGAATCAGCCCCAGCATTTT	CASSLSLGNQPQHF
.	once	TRBV4-3	TRBJ2-7	TGCGCCAGCAGCCAAGCTTACGATTCCTACGAGCAGTACTTC	CASSQAYDSYEQYF
TRBD2	.	TRBV2	TRBJ2-7	TGTGCCAGCAGGGGGACTAGCGGGCCCTACGAGCAGTACTTC	CASRGTSGPYEQYF
.	.	TRBV28	TRBJ2-7	TGTGCCAGCAGGGAACGACGGTTAGGCTCCGAGCAGTACTTC	CASRERRLGSEQYF
.	few	TRBV7-9	TRBJ2-7	TGTGCCAGCAGCCCCGAGGCCTCCTACGAGCAGTACTTC	CASSPEASYEQYF
.	.	TRBV18	TRBJ2-5	TGTGCCAGCTCACTAGCCCTACAAGAGACCCAGTACTTC	CASSLALQETQYF
.	.	TRBV29-1	TRBJ1-1	TGCAGCGTTCGGGAGGCGAACACTGAAGCTTTCTTT	CSVREANTEAFF
.	.	TRBV27	TRBJ2-5	TGTGCCAGCAGTTCCAGGCCAGAGACCCAGTACTTC	CASSSRPETQYF
TRBD2	.	TRBV15	TRBJ2-1	TGTGCCACCAGCAGAGACGCGGCCGGGACTAAGCAGTTCTTC	CATSRDAAGTKQFF
.	.	TRBV5-4	TRBJ2-7	TGTGCCAGCAGCTTGGATTTTGGGGGTCCTGCGGAGCAGTACTTC	CASSLDFGGPAEQYF
.	once	TRBV10-1	TRBJ2-1	TGCGCCAGCACCTCAGGTCCCACGATGAATGAGCAGTTCTTC	CASTSGPTMNEQFF
.	.	TRBV5-4	TRBJ1-1	TGTGCCAGCAGCTTATCGGCCGTAGTGGACACTGAAGCTTTCTTT	CASSLSAVVDTEAFF
TRBD2	.	TRBV11-3	TRBJ2-1	TGTGCCAGCAGCTCCCGGACTAGCGGTCATGAGCAGTTCTTC	CASSSRTSGHEQFF
.	.	TRBV6-6	TRBJ1-1	TGTGCCAGCAGGCCAGACGGAAACACTGAAGCTTTCTTT	CASRPDGNTEAFF
TRBD2	once	TRBV5-1	TRBJ2-1	TGCGCCAGCAGCTTTAGTAGCGGGGGAGGGAATGAGCAGTTCTTC	CASSFSSGGGNEQFF
TRBD2	.	TRBV5-1	TRBJ2-3	TGCGCCAGCAGCTCCCTTCGGCGGCTAGCGGGCACAGATACGCAGTATTTT	CASSSLRRLAGTDTQYF
.	.	TRBV5-4	TRBJ1-1	TGTGCCAGCAGCTTGGAACCTAACACTGAAGCTTTCTTT	CASSLEPNTEAFF
.	once	TRBV19	TRBJ1-1	TGTGCCAGTACTAAACTCCGGGACACTGAAGCTTTCTTT	CASTKLRDTEAFF
TRBD2	.	TRBV28	TRBJ2-7	TGTGCCAGCAGTTCCCGGGGTAGCGGGAGAGTCTACGAGCAGTACTTC	CASSSRGSGRVYEQYF
.	.	TRBV19	TRBJ2-2	TGTGCCAGTACTAAGGACTCTTACTTTAACACCGGGGAGCTGTTTTTT	CASTKDSYFNTGELFF
.	.	TRBV7-2	TRBJ2-6	TGTGCCAGCAGGCGGGGTTCTAGTGGGGCCAACGTCCTGACTTTC	CASRRGSSGANVLTF
TRBD2	few	TRBV30	TRBJ2-5	TGTGCCTGGAGTCGGGCTAGCGGACAAGAGACCCAGTACTTC	CAWSRASGQETQYF
TRBD1	few	TRBV10-3	TRBJ2-7	TGTGCCATCAGGGATCCGGGACAGGGTGAGGAGCAGTACTTC	CAIRDPGQGEEQYF
.	.	TRBV7-2	TRBJ2-7	TGTGCCAGCAGCTGGGCGGGACAGAGCTCCTACGAGCAGTACTTC	CASSWAGQSSYEQYF
.	.	TRBV2	TRBJ1-5	TGTGCCAGCAGTCCTATGGGCGGAGGGAGCAATCAGCCCCAGCATTTT	CASSPMGGGSNQPQHF
.	.	TRBV4-1	TRBJ1-1	TGCGCCAGCAGTCAGGGCCTTGAAGCTTTCTTT	CASSQGLEAFF
TRBD1	.	TRBV6-1	TRBJ1-5	TGTGCCAGCAGTGGACAGGGTTTTGCCAATCAGCCCCAGCATTTT	CASSGQGFANQPQHF
.	.	TRBV19	TRBJ1-5	TGTGCCAGTAGTACCAAAGGACCAGGGGCGAATAGCAATCAGCCCCAGCATTTT	CASSTKGPGANSNQPQHF